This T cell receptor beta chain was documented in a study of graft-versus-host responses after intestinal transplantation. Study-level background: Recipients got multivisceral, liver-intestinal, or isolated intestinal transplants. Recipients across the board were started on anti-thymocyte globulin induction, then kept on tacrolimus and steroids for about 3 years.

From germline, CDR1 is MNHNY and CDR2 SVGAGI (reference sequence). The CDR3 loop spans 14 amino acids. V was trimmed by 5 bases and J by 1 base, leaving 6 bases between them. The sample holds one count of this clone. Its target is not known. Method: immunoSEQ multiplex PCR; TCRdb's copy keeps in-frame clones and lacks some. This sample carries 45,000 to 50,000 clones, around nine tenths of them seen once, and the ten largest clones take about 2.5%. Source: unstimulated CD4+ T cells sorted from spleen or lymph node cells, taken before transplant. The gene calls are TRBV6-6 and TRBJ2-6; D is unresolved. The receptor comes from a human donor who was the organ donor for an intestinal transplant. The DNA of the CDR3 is TGTGCCAGCAGTCGACTTTCTGGGGCCAACGTCCTGACTTTC. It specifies CASSRLSGANVLTF.